The next 18 T cell receptor beta chains were all read from a single sample in a study of T cell repertoires in cytomegalovirus infection (dated by TCRdb to 2018 to 2020). Instrument used: Illumina HiSeq 1500. TCRdb's own reprocessing of the public reads used fastp at Q25 and MiXCR and kept productive beta chains. Every distinct CDR3 protein forms one entry, paired with its most common genes and DNA. The sample has 250,000 or so distinct CDR3 sequences on record, less than 9.5% of them singletons. The ten largest clonotypes hold around 15% of the sample. Sequenced input: PBMCs. The receptors stem from a human donor in good health (CMV status not recorded). Some clones in this sample may be carry-over from other donors' samples.

This clonotype was seen at least ten times. The chain uses TRBV28 and TRBJ2-7; D ambiguous. V lost 10 bases and J lost 2, with 12 bases in between. Germline V gene data show CDR1 as MDHEN and CDR2 as SYDVKM. The CDR3 covers 12 residues. The CDR3 nucleotides read TGTGCCACCGAGGACGGAACCTACGAGCAGTACTTC. Translating gives CATEDGTYEQYF.

A few counts support this clonotype. The chain combines TRBV7-9 with TRBJ2-2; TRBD2 aligns across 7 bases. Germline CDR1 and CDR2: SEHNR and FQNEAQ (reference sequence). J was trimmed by 6 bases and V by 1 base; bases with no gene match: 11. The CDR3 consists of 17 residues. For the CDR3, the DNA is TGTGCCAGCAGCTTAGAGAACTGGGCGGGAGTTGCCGGGGAGCTGTTTTTT. This codes for CASSLENWAGVAGELFF.

This clonotype appeared many times. V is TRBV7-2 and J is TRBJ2-1; TRBD1 matches at 12 bases. Trimming removed 8 bases from V and 8 bases from J; junction bases left unmatched: 10. The germline CDR1 and CDR2 sequences are SGHTA and FQGNSA. The CDR3 totals 15 residues. For the CDR3, the DNA is TGTGCCAGCCCGCCTAGGGACAGGGGGCAGGATGAGCAGTTCTTC. Protein product: CASPPRDRGQDEQFF.

This clonotype was observed at least ten times. The chain couples TRBV20-1 to TRBJ2-5, with TRBD2 matching 7 bases. The CDR3 is 13 residues long. CDR1 is DFQATT and CDR2 is SNEGSKA in the germline V gene (reference sequence). V lost 3 bases and J lost 4; bases outside the gene matches: 5. The DNA for the CDR3 is TGCAGTGCTAGTCAGGTAGCGGGAGAGACCCAGTACTTC. Encoded protein: CSASQVAGETQYF.

This clonotype was detected many times. CDR3 DNA sequence: TGTGCCAGCAGACCGAACGAGGGATCCTACGAGCAGTACTTC. Its translation is CASRPNEGSYEQYF. This rearrangement joins TRBV12-3 or TRBV12-4 to TRBJ2-7; weak D call: TRBD2 (5 bases). The CDR3 extends over 14 amino acids. V lost 6 bases to trimming and J lost 1 base, with 13 bases between them.

This clonotype has a handful of counts. The chain uses TRBV7-8 and TRBJ1-1; D possibly corresponds to TRBD1 (6 bases). Germline assignment: CDR1 SGHVS and CDR2 FQNEAQ. The CDR3 totals 14 residues. Trimming pared 5 bases from V and 4 bases from J, leaving 14 bases between. The DNA of the CDR3 is TGTGCCAGCAGCCCGGGGGCAGGATTCACTGAAGCTTTCTTT. Its translation: CASSPGAGFTEAFF.

This clonotype was detected many times. The CDR3 spells CASSPGWGETQYF. In DNA form, the CDR3 reads TGTGCCAGCAGCCCCGGCTGGGGGGAGACCCAGTACTTC. This rearrangement joins TRBV7-6 to TRBJ2-5, with D tentatively TRBD1 or TRBD2 (5 bases each). CDR1 is SGHVS and CDR2 is FNYEAQ in the germline V gene. This CDR3 comprises 13 residues. Trimming stripped 5 bases from V and 5 bases from J, with 12 bases between.

This clonotype appeared many times. J is TRBJ2-3 and V is TRBV14; D uncertain. The length of the CDR3 is 15 residues. V was clipped by 2 bases and J by 2 bases, with 11 bases between them. Looked up from germline, CDR1 is SGHDN and CDR2 is FVKESK. CDR3 in DNA: TGTGCCAGCAGCCAATTTACACCGGACACAGATACGCAGTATTTT. Its protein is CASSQFTPDTDTQYF.

The chain couples TRBV18 to TRBJ2-1; 7 bases are a match to TRBD2. The V segment lost 6 bases and the J segment 5 bases; nucleotides outside the gene matches: 7. CDR3 size: 14 residues. From germline, CDR1 is KGHSH and CDR2 LQKENI. This CDR3 reads CASSLAALNNEQFF. CDR3 nucleotide sequence: TGTGCCAGCTCCCTAGCGGCGCTGAACAATGAGCAGTTCTTC.

The chain combines TRBV12-3 or TRBV12-4 with TRBJ1-3; 7 bases align to TRBD1. With V trimmed by 1 base and J by 2 bases, 2 bases remained unmatched. The CDR3 covers 15 residues. This CDR3 is CASSLGRGPGNTIYF. CDR3 DNA: TGTGCCAGCAGTTTAGGGAGGGGGCCTGGAAACACCATATATTTT.

The table lists this clonotype with many counts. The chain recombines TRBV7-2 with TRBJ2-1; 7 bases align to TRBD1. Germline assignment: CDR1 SGHTA and CDR2 FQGNSA. The CDR3 covers 14 residues. V lost 5 bases to trimming and J lost 0 bases; unmatched junction nucleotides: 1. CDR3 protein: CASSRDSSYNEQFF. CDR3 in DNA: TGTGCCAGCAGCCGGGACAGCTCCTACAATGAGCAGTTCTTC. The whole variable domain, remainder taken from reference TRBV7-2 and TRBJ2-1, is GAGVSQSPSNKVTEKGKDVELRCDPISGHTALYWYRQSLGQGLEFLIYFQGNSAPDKSGLPSDRFSAERTGGSVSTLTIQRTQQEDSAVYLCASSRDSSYNEQFFGPGTRLTVL.

This clonotype showed up many times. V gene TRBV7-2 combines with J gene TRBJ2-5; the match to TRBD1 covers 10 bases. The CDR3 covers 14 residues. V trimming: 9 bases; J trimming: 5 bases; junction bases outside the gene matches: 9. CDR1 is SGHTA, CDR2 FQGNSA, per germline. Written as DNA, the CDR3 is TGTGCCAGTCGACAGGGGGCTTTCGGGGAGACCCAGTACTTC. Residues: CASRQGAFGETQYF.

This clonotype was seen ten or more times. J is TRBJ2-5 and V is TRBV4-1; tentative D call: TRBD1 (6 bases). CDR3 size: 14 residues. CDR1 MGHRA and CDR2 YSYEKL come from the germline V gene. Trimming shortened V by 0 bases and J by 5 bases, and 10 bases separated the two germline ends. This CDR3 reads CASSQEGAYETQYF. Written as DNA, the CDR3 is TGCGCCAGCAGCCAAGAGGGGGCCTATGAGACCCAGTACTTC.

This clonotype appeared many times. V is TRBV28 and J is TRBJ1-1, with TRBD1 matching 8 bases. The junction had 10 bases not matched to a gene; V was cut back by 3 bases and J by 1 base. The germline CDR1 and CDR2 sequences are MDHEN and SYDVKM. The CDR3 runs to 17 residues. The CDR3 nucleotides read TGTGCCAGCAGTTTCGCTTCAGGGGGCATTTCGAACACTGAAGCTTTCTTT. Its translation is CASSFASGGISNTEAFF.

In its sample, this clonotype was seen many times. The chain has TRBV6-1 and TRBJ1-1; possibly TRBD1 for D (5 bases). In germline, CDR1 is MNHNS, CDR2 SASEGT. This CDR3 has 14 amino acids. The V gene lost 5 bases and the J gene lost 4 bases, with 14 bases spanning the gap. The CDR3 DNA follows: TGTGCCAGCAGTTCCCGGGACCTTGCCACTGAAGCTTTCTTT. Residues: CASSSRDLATEAFF.

This chain joins TRBV19 and TRBJ1-2; the match to TRBD1 covers 7 bases. This CDR3 spans 12 amino acids. J was trimmed by 7 bases and V by 10 bases; bases with no gene match: 9. Germline V gene lookup returns CDR1 LNHDA and CDR2 SQIVND (reference sequence). The CDR3 DNA is TGTGCCACCGGCCAGGGGGTATTTGGCTACACCTTC. It is translated as CATGQGVFGYTF.

This clonotype was recorded at least ten times. V usage is TRBV19 and J usage is TRBJ1-1; no definite D call. V was clipped by 2 bases and J by 1 base, with 11 bases between them. The CDR3 extends over 15 amino acids. Germline V gene sequence: CDR1 LNHDA, CDR2 SQIVND (reference sequence). In DNA form, the CDR3 reads TGTGCCAGTAGTATAACTGGGCAAACGAACACTGAAGCTTTCTTT. Its protein product is CASSITGQTNTEAFF. The whole variable domain, filled in from reference TRBV19 and TRBJ1-1, reads DGGITQSPKYLFRKEGQNVTLSCEQNLNHDAMYWYRQDPGQGLRLIYYSQIVNDFQKGDIAEGYSVSREKKESFPLTVTSAQKNPTAFYLCASSITGQTNTEAFFGQGTRLTVV.

This clonotype has a count of ten or more. The chain's CDR3 is CASTLSQGTSPLHF. DNA of the CDR3: TGTGCCAGTACCCTCAGCCAGGGAACTTCACCCCTCCACTTT. The chain employs TRBV12-3 or TRBV12-4 and TRBJ1-6; the D gene is possibly TRBD1 (5 bases). The CDR3 spans 14 residues. Trimming cost V 9 bases and J 9 bases, with 18 bases left between them.